Listed here are 15 T cell receptor beta chains from one sample, sequenced in a study of T cells in localized non-small cell lung cancer. This table comes from immunoSEQ multiplex PCR, and its TCRdb copy is limited to in-frame clones, with some not included. The sample lists almost 30,000 clones, 85% to 90% occurring once. The sequencing used peripheral blood, collected before any cancer treatment. All receptors come from a female donor aged 60 or older with stage III squamous cell lung carcinoma.

J is TRBJ1-1 and V is TRBV5-1; D is perhaps TRBD1 (6 bases). V lost 4 bases to trimming and J lost 1 base, with 11 bases between them. The CDR3 has 14 residues. From germline, CDR1 is SGHRS and CDR2 YFSETQ. CDR3 DNA: TGCGCCAGCAGCCCAGGGGAGGCGAACACTGAAGCTTTCTTT. Translating gives CASSPGEANTEAFF.

This rearrangement joins TRBV7-9 to TRBJ2-7; 9 nucleotides line up with TRBD1. Trimming took 6 bases from V and 4 from J; bases not matched to a gene: 4. The CDR3 sequence is 13 residues long. In germline, CDR1 is SEHNR, CDR2 FQNEAQ (reference sequence). The CDR3 nucleotides are TGTGCCAGCAGTTACAGGGGGCCGTACGAGCAGTACTTC. Its protein product is CASSYRGPYEQYF. The full variable domain, in which reference TRBV7-9 and TRBJ2-7 provide the parts outside the CDR3, is DTGVSQNPRHKITKRGQNVTFRCDPISEHNRLYWYRQTLGQGPEFLTYFQNEAQLEKSRLLSDRFSAERPKGSFSTLEIQRTEQGDSAMYLCASSYRGPYEQYFGPGTRLTVT.

About this clone itself: The same CDR3 is also encoded by other DNA sequences in this sample. The J gene is TRBJ2-5, the V gene TRBV5-1; the match to TRBD2 covers 9 bases. The CDR3 sequence is 17 residues long. The germline V gene has CDR1 SGHRS and CDR2 YFSETQ. Trimming removed 0 bases from V and 4 bases from J; junction bases left unmatched: 10. The CDR3 spells CASSLVGRGGIGETQYF. Written as DNA, the CDR3 is TGCGCCAGCAGCTTGGTCGGGCGGGGGGGAATCGGAGAGACCCAGTACTTC.

The V call is TRBV7-9, the J call TRBJ1-4; a possible D gene is TRBD1 (6 bases). The germline gives CDR1 SEHNR, CDR2 FQNEAQ (reference sequence). The CDR3 extends over 15 amino acids. V was pared by 5 bases and J by 8 bases, with 18 bases between. The CDR3 coding sequence is TGTGCCAGCAGCCCGCACCAGGGGATGGGGGAAAAACTGTTTTTT. Amino acid sequence: CASSPHQGMGEKLFF.

The gene calls are TRBV28 and TRBJ2-7; 7 bases fit TRBD1. With V trimmed by 8 bases and J by 2 bases, 6 bases remained unmatched. The CDR3 spans 13 residues. From germline, CDR1 is MDHEN and CDR2 SYDVKM. CDR3 nucleotide sequence: TGTGCCAGCTTCAGGGGGACCCCCTACGAGCAGTACTTC. Translated: CASFRGTPYEQYF.

The rearrangement joins TRBV14 to TRBJ2-7, with unresolved D. V lost 1 base, J lost 2 bases, and 12 bases lay in between. The CDR3 is 15 residues long. The V gene's germline CDR1 is SGHDN and CDR2 FVKESK. CDR3 amino acids: CASSQGPAGPYEQYF. As DNA, the CDR3 is TGTGCCAGCAGCCAAGGCCCGGCCGGACCCTACGAGCAGTACTTC.

The rearrangement uses TRBV5-1 and TRBJ1-1, with D possibly matching TRBD1 (5 bases). The CDR3 totals 14 residues. Germline-derived CDR1 and CDR2 are SGHRS and YFSETQ. Trimming took off 0 bases at V and 4 bases at J, with 10 bases between the two ends. The CDR3 DNA is TGCGCCAGCAGCTTGGCGGCCAGGGTCACTGAAGCTTTCTTT. Its translation is CASSLAARVTEAFF.

This chain joins TRBV9 and TRBJ2-7; D not certain. Germline assignment: CDR1 SGDLS and CDR2 YYNGEE. There are 15 residues in the CDR3. The V end lost 4 bases, the J end lost 1 base, and 15 bases lay between the germline ends. CDR3: CASSPRTIVSYEQYF. The CDR3 DNA reads as TGTGCCAGCAGCCCCCGCACCATCGTGTCCTACGAGCAGTACTTC.

The chain couples TRBV5-1 to TRBJ2-1, with 8 positions matching TRBD2. There are 13 residues in the CDR3. Germline V gene data show CDR1 as SGHRS and CDR2 as YFSETQ. The ends lost 6 bases at V and 5 bases at J; junction bases unmatched: 4. CDR3 in DNA: TGCGCCAGCACTGGAGCGGGAGACAATGAGCAGTTCTTC. As protein: CASTGAGDNEQFF. Full variable domain (remainder filled in from reference TRBV5-1 and TRBJ2-1): KAGVTQTPRYLIKTRGQQVTLSCSPISGHRSVSWYQQTPGQGLQFLFEYFSETQRNKGNFPGRFSGRQFSNSRSEMNVSTLELGDSALYLCASTGAGDNEQFFGPGTRLTVL.

The chain uses TRBV7-2 and TRBJ2-2, with TRBD2 matching over 13 bases. Trimming removed 5 bases from V and 4 bases from J; junction bases left unmatched: 10. CDR1 SGHTA and CDR2 FQGNSA come from the germline V gene. This CDR3 has 18 residues. The CDR3 bases are TGTGCCAGCAGCCCGGGGGCCGGGACTAGCGGGGTCACCGGGGAGCTGTTTTTT. This codes for CASSPGAGTSGVTGELFF.

The V and J genes are TRBV6-5 and TRBJ1-5; D ambiguous. CDR1 and CDR2 (germline): MNHEY, SVGAGI. V gave up 10 bases and J gave up 2 bases, with 12 bases separating them. This CDR3 has 13 residues. The CDR3 protein is CATRPSGNQPQHF. CDR3 bases: TGTGCCACCCGGCCCAGCGGCAATCAGCCCCAGCATTTT.

The chain has TRBV2 and TRBJ1-5; TRBD1 aligns across 9 bases. V was clipped by 7 bases and J by 5 bases; unmatched bases: 9. This CDR3 has 15 amino acids. Germline-derived CDR1 and CDR2 are SNHLY and FYNNEI. In DNA form, the CDR3 reads TGTGCCAGCAATACAGGGGGCCCTTCTTATCAGCCCCAGCATTTT. Translating gives CASNTGGPSYQPQHF.

This chain links TRBV6-1 with TRBJ2-7; 14 bases are a match to TRBD2. CDR1 and CDR2 (germline): MNHNS, SASEGT. This CDR3 is 17 amino acids long. V was clipped by 4 bases and J by 3 bases; unmatched bases: 8. CDR3 amino acids: CASSVGVGLAGGYEQYF. CDR3 in DNA: TGTGCCAGCAGTGTTGGGGTCGGACTAGCGGGAGGCTACGAGCAGTACTTC.

This chain joins TRBV18 and TRBJ2-2, with D maybe TRBD2 (6 bases). The CDR3 is 14 residues long. Germline CDR1 KGHSH, CDR2 LQKENI. V lost 2 bases and J 6 bases, leaving 10 bases between the germline ends. The CDR3 region is CASSPGGLAGELFF. CDR3 DNA sequence: TGTGCCAGCTCACCAGGGGGACTTGCCGGGGAGCTGTTTTTT.

The chain uses TRBV27 and TRBJ1-6, with TRBD1 identical over 7 bases. The CDR3 loop spans 15 amino acids. Germline V gene lookup returns CDR1 MNHEY and CDR2 SMNVEV (reference sequence). V shed 8 bases, J shed 5 bases, and the junction held 9 bases outside the gene matches. The CDR3 loop reads CASRRTGGNNSPLHF. As DNA, the CDR3 is TGTGCCAGCCGTAGGACAGGCGGGAATAATTCACCCCTCCACTTT.